Shown below are 26 T cell receptor beta chains from a single sample sequenced in a study of T cells after yellow fever vaccination. TCRdb called the 5' RACE reads again in MiXCR, with one record for every CDR3 protein. The sample yields around 230,000 distinct CDR3 sequences, approximately 6.8% seen once. The material sequenced was CD4+ T cells sorted from PBMCs, taken on the day of the yellow fever booster vaccination. Source of these receptors: a man aged 25 to 40 who received the YFV17D yellow fever vaccine.

Remarks on this clonotype: This may arise from a read error, as a much more abundant clone is one base away. V gene TRBV20-1 combines with J gene TRBJ2-7; D perhaps matches TRBD1 (6 bases). The V gene's germline CDR1 is DFQATT and CDR2 SNEGSKA (reference sequence). With 1 base removed from V and 4 bases from J, the gap between germline ends came to 20 bases. There are 16 residues in the CDR3. CDR3 nucleotides: TGCAGTGCTAGAGGTACCGGGACAAAATCCGATTACGAGCAGTACTTC. Translating gives CSARGTGTKSDYEQYF.

This clonotype was recorded only once. The gene calls are TRBV7-3 and TRBJ2-1; D might be TRBD2 (6 bases). With 5 bases removed from V and 1 base from J, the gap between germline ends came to 9 bases. The germline V gene has CDR1 SGHTA and CDR2 FQGTGA. This CDR3 has 14 amino acids. CDR3 region: CASSQRGSYNEQFF. The CDR3 region has the DNA TGTGCCAGCAGCCAACGGGGGTCCTACAATGAGCAGTTCTTC. Supplemented by reference TRBV7-3 and TRBJ2-1, the full variable domain reads GAGVSQTPSNKVTEKGKYVELRCDPISGHTALYWYRQSLGQGPEFLIYFQGTGAADDSGLPNDRFFAVRPEGSVSTLKIQRTERGDSAVYLCASSQRGSYNEQFFGPGTRLTVL.

The chain combines TRBV4-3 with TRBJ1-4, with 7 bases identical to TRBD1. The CDR3 length is 14 residues. V gave up 0 bases and J gave up 8 bases; unmatched junction bases: 3. Germline CDR1 LGHNA, CDR2 YSLEER. The DNA for the CDR3 is TGCGCCAGCAGCCAAGAGACAGGGCGGGAAAAACTGTTTTTT. Its protein product is CASSQETGREKLFF.

In this sample, this clonotype turned up many times. This chain connects TRBV7-6 to TRBJ2-1, with D possibly TRBD2 on 6 matching bases. There are 18 residues in the CDR3. Looked up from germline, CDR1 is SGHVS and CDR2 is FNYEAQ. The V end was cut by 5 bases, the J end by 1 base, with 21 bases between. CDR3 in amino acids: CASSHRLERLGSYNEQFF. DNA of the CDR3: TGTGCCAGCAGCCACAGGTTGGAGAGACTAGGTTCCTACAATGAGCAGTTCTTC.

The chain carries TRBV7-9 and TRBJ2-3; D gene ambiguous. Per germline, CDR1 SEHNR and CDR2 FQNEAQ (reference sequence). The CDR3 totals 12 residues. The V and J ends lost 7 bases and 2 bases respectively, with 7 bases between them. CDR3 in DNA: TGTGCCAGCAATAAGGTCACAGATACGCAGTATTTT. This translates into CASNKVTDTQYF.

This clonotype was found many times. The chain combines TRBV7-9 with TRBJ2-2; the D is unclear. Germline V gives CDR1 SEHNR, CDR2 FQNEAQ (reference sequence). Trimming took off 5 bases at V and 7 bases at J, with 11 bases between the two ends. The CDR3 has 13 amino acids. The DNA for the CDR3 is TGTGCCAGCAGCCCCCCGAGGATCGGGGAGCTGTTTTTT. The encoded protein is CASSPPRIGELFF.

The gene calls are TRBV5-1 and TRBJ2-1; TRBD1 or TRBD2 may be the D gene (5 bases each). CDR1 and CDR2 (germline): SGHRS, YFSETQ. V was trimmed by 1 base and J by 6 bases, leaving 11 bases between them. The CDR3 sequence is 14 residues long. CDR3 nucleotides: TGCGCCAGCAGCTTGTTGGGGACGGGCAATGAGCAGTTCTTC. This codes for CASSLLGTGNEQFF.

The V and J genes are TRBV9 and TRBJ2-3, with D unresolved. There are 16 residues in the CDR3. Per germline, CDR1 SGDLS and CDR2 YYNGEE. Trimming pared 5 bases from V and 6 bases from J, leaving 22 bases between. Here the CDR3 DNA reads TGTGCCAGCAGTGGCAGACACAACACTTATGTGGATACGCAGTATTTT. Its translation: CASSGRHNTYVDTQYF. The variable domain in full, with the rest retrieved from reference TRBV9 and TRBJ2-3, is DSGVTQTPKHLITATGQRVTLRCSPRSGDLSVYWYQQSLDQGLQFLIQYYNGEERAKGNILERFSAQQFPDLHSELNLSSLELGDSALYFCASSGRHNTYVDTQYFGPGTRLTVL.

This clonotype was seen a handful of times. The genes are TRBV20-1 and TRBJ2-3; TRBD2 agrees at 8 bases. The V segment lost 6 bases and the J segment 5 bases; nucleotides outside the gene matches: 10. The CDR3 consists of 14 residues. Germline V gives CDR1 DFQATT, CDR2 SNEGSKA (reference sequence). The CDR3 reads CSAQSSLAGDTQYF. CDR3 sequence (DNA): TGCAGTGCCCAGAGTTCCCTAGCGGGAGATACGCAGTATTTT.

This clonotype was detected a few times. The V and J genes are TRBV18 and TRBJ1-2; the D is unclear. This CDR3 is built from 12 residues. The germline CDR1 and CDR2 sequences are KGHSH and LQKENI. Trimming left V 2 bases short and J 6 bases short, with 7 bases between. CDR3 in amino acids: CASSPNRDGYTF. CDR3 in DNA: TGTGCCAGCTCACCAAACCGGGATGGCTACACCTTC.

This clonotype has ten or more counts. The rearrangement joins TRBV7-2 to TRBJ1-5; no clear D gene. CDR1 and CDR2 (germline): SGHTA, FQGNSA. V lost 5 bases, J lost 5 bases, and 10 bases lay in between. This CDR3 is built from 13 residues. The CDR3 here is CASSQRRDQPQHF. The CDR3 region has the DNA TGTGCCAGCAGCCAAAGACGGGATCAGCCCCAGCATTTT.

This clonotype was counted many times. The CDR3 sequence is CASSLAGYIETQYF. The CDR3 nucleotides read TGCGCCAGCAGCTTGGCCGGGTATATAGAGACCCAGTACTTC. The chain uses TRBV5-1 and TRBJ2-5; D unclear. Trimming removed 0 bases from V and 4 bases from J, with 10 bases in between. Looked up from germline, CDR1 is SGHRS and CDR2 is YFSETQ. The CDR3 totals 14 residues.

V gene TRBV4-2 combines with J gene TRBJ1-1, with a weak D call TRBD1 (6 bases). The germline V and J ends were trimmed by 0 bases and 0 bases, with 14 bases remaining between them. CDR1 and CDR2 (germline): LGHNA, YNFKEQ. This CDR3 has 17 amino acids. The DNA of the CDR3 is TGTGCCAGCAGCCAAGAAGGGCTAAGGGGGGTGAACACTGAAGCTTTCTTT. It translates to CASSQEGLRGVNTEAFF.

The chain has TRBV23-1 and TRBJ2-2; 12 bases fit TRBD2. TRBV23-1 is reported as an ORF; its role is uncertain. V shed 4 bases and J 3 bases; nucleotides not matched to a gene: 12. The CDR3 has 19 amino acids. CDR3 nucleotides: TGCGCCAGCAGTCTCCTGCTAGCGGGAGGGCGTACGGACACCGGGGAGCTGTTTTTT. This codes for CASSLLLAGGRTDTGELFF.

This clonotype came up a few times. The rearrangement joins TRBV12-3 or TRBV12-4 to TRBJ2-6; the D gene is possibly TRBD2 (6 bases). CDR3 length: 17 amino acids. V lost 8 bases and J lost 0, with 17 bases in between. The CDR3 region has the DNA TGTGCCAGCGACGGTTGGGGGGAAAGCTCTGGGGCCAACGTCCTGACTTTC. Protein sequence: CASDGWGESSGANVLTF.

The gene calls are TRBV7-3 and TRBJ1-2; a weak D match, TRBD1 (6 bases). Germline V CDR1 and CDR2: SGHTA, FQGTGA. CDR3 size: 16 residues. V lost 3 bases and J 2 bases, leaving 16 bases between the germline ends. The CDR3, as DNA: TGTGCCAGCAGCTTGAACGACTGGGACACCAACTATGGCTACACCTTC. It translates to CASSLNDWDTNYGYTF.

This clonotype was found many times. The chain has TRBV20-1 and TRBJ2-5; 12 bases are shared with TRBD2. The germline gives CDR1 DFQATT, CDR2 SNEGSKA (reference sequence). V trimming: 4 bases; J trimming: 5 bases; junction bases outside the gene matches: 5. This CDR3 spans 14 amino acids. CDR3 sequence: CSATSGRAMETQYF. The CDR3 DNA reads TGCAGTGCTACTAGCGGGAGGGCCATGGAGACCCAGTACTTC.

This clonotype showed up just a few times. J is TRBJ2-1 and V is TRBV5-1, with 9 positions matching TRBD2. The CDR3 consists of 17 residues. After removal of 4 bases from V and 0 bases from J, the junction contained 8 bases not matched to a gene. CDR1 is SGHRS, CDR2 YFSETQ, per germline. In DNA form, the CDR3 reads TGCGCCAGCAGCGTCCGACTAGCGGAAGACTCCTACAATGAGCAGTTCTTC. It encodes CASSVRLAEDSYNEQFF. Using reference TRBV5-1 and TRBJ2-1 for the parts outside the CDR3, the full variable domain is KAGVTQTPRYLIKTRGQQVTLSCSPISGHRSVSWYQQTPGQGLQFLFEYFSETQRNKGNFPGRFSGRQFSNSRSEMNVSTLELGDSALYLCASSVRLAEDSYNEQFFGPGTRLTVL.

This clonotype appeared many times. This rearrangement joins TRBV18 to TRBJ2-3; D tentatively reads TRBD1 or TRBD2 (5 bases each). Trimming removed 4 bases at V and 0 bases at J, with 8 bases between. The germline gives CDR1 KGHSH, CDR2 LQKENI. The CDR3 covers 14 residues. CDR3 protein: CASSQGRSTDTQYF. The DNA for the CDR3 is TGTGCCAGCTCACAGGGGAGAAGCACAGATACGCAGTATTTT. The variable domain in full, completed from reference TRBV18 and TRBJ2-3, reads NAGVMQNPRHLVRRRGQEARLRCSPMKGHSHVYWYRQLPEEGLKFMVYLQKENIIDESGMPKERFSAEFPKEGPSILRIQQVVRGDSAAYFCASSQGRSTDTQYFGPGTRLTVL.

This clonotype has more than one count but fewer than ten. As DNA, the CDR3 is TGTGCCAGCTCACCAGGTCGGATAGCGGGAGATAATGAGCAGTTCTTC. Its protein product is CASSPGRIAGDNEQFF. V usage is TRBV18 and J usage is TRBJ2-1, with 9 nucleotides matching TRBD2. V was clipped by 2 bases and J by 7 bases; unmatched bases: 9. The germline CDR1 and CDR2 sequences are KGHSH and LQKENI. CDR3 length equals 16 residues.

The V call is TRBV7-2, the J call TRBJ1-6; a weak D match, TRBD1 (5 bases). This CDR3 has 15 residues. V gave up 1 base and J gave up 9 bases, with 13 bases separating them. Per germline, CDR1 SGHTA and CDR2 FQGNSA. The CDR3 sequence is CASSLERGVGSPLHF. The CDR3 DNA is TGTGCCAGCAGCTTAGAGAGAGGGGTCGGTTCACCCCTCCACTTT.

The V and J genes are TRBV11-2 and TRBJ2-2, with 7 nucleotides matching TRBD1. V lost 6 bases and J lost 4; bases outside the gene matches: 14. The germline V gene has CDR1 SGHAT and CDR2 FQNNGV. The length of the CDR3 is 17 residues. CDR3 sequence (DNA): TGTGCCAGCAGGAGGGACAGCAGCTCAAGGGGCACCGGGGAGCTGTTTTTT. Translation gives CASRRDSSSRGTGELFF.

This clonotype was observed at least ten times. This chain links TRBV28 with TRBJ2-4, with 7 bases aligning to TRBD1. In germline, CDR1 is MDHEN, CDR2 SYDVKM. The trim removed 6 bases at V and 0 bases at J, leaving 11 bases unmatched. CDR3 length equals 17 residues. The CDR3 loop reads CASSQGQFAVAKNIQYF. The CDR3 DNA is TGTGCCAGCAGCCAGGGACAGTTCGCGGTAGCCAAAAACATTCAGTACTTC. Full variable domain (missing parts from reference TRBV28 and TRBJ2-4): DVKVTQSSRYLVKRTGEKVFLECVQDMDHENMFWYRQDPGLGLRLIYFSYDVKMKEKGDIPEGYSVSREKKERFSLILESASTNQTSMYLCASSQGQFAVAKNIQYFGAGTRLSVL.

CDR3 amino acids: CASSQRTTITGELFF. CDR3 in DNA: TGTGCCAGCAGCCAACGGACCACAATCACCGGGGAGCTGTTTTTT. V and J are TRBV14 and TRBJ2-2; D is unresolved. There are 15 residues in the CDR3. CDR1 and CDR2 (germline): SGHDN, FVKESK. Trimming removed 2 bases at V and 4 bases at J, with 11 bases between.

V usage is TRBV29-1 and J usage is TRBJ1-6; no clear D. V was shortened by 6 bases and J by 0 bases, with 6 bases between the two germline ends. The length of the CDR3 is 13 residues. Germline lookup yields CDR1 SQVTM and CDR2 ANQGSEA. The CDR3 region is CSVSISYNSPLHF. CDR3 nucleotides: TGCAGCGTCTCAATCTCCTATAATTCACCCCTCCACTTT.

V is TRBV9 and J is TRBJ2-2; D possibly corresponds to TRBD2 (5 bases). This CDR3 spans 15 amino acids. Germline assignment: CDR1 SGDLS and CDR2 YYNGEE. The V gene lost 0 bases and the J gene lost 7 bases, with 13 bases spanning the gap. The CDR3 DNA reads as TGTGCCAGCAGCGTAGCGGACTTGATTGGCGGGGAGCTGTTTTTT. Translating it yields CASSVADLIGGELFF. The complete variable domain, with remaining parts taken from reference TRBV9 and TRBJ2-2, reads DSGVTQTPKHLITATGQRVTLRCSPRSGDLSVYWYQQSLDQGLQFLIQYYNGEERAKGNILERFSAQQFPDLHSELNLSSLELGDSALYFCASSVADLIGGELFFGEGSRLTVL.